The rows below give T cell receptor beta chains drawn from one sample of a study of blood T cell repertoires in COVID-19. Clones were read by immunoSEQ multiplex PCR, and TCRdb kept only the in-frame ones, dropping some. The sample holds about 150,000 clones, 85% to 90% seen once. The source material was peripheral blood. These receptors originate from a woman aged 55-75 years with active COVID-19. Both conserved end residues are trimmed from each CDR3. Fields, in order: CDR3 protein, V gene.

cdr3_aa: SASNPPGERRRETQY
v_call: TRBV20-1

cdr3_aa: ASSYARGGSYEQY
v_call: TRBV6-2/TRBV6-3

cdr3_aa: ASLGHSARPGSGANVLT
v_call: TRBV27

cdr3_aa: ASSLLAGGPHEQY
v_call: TRBV7-8

cdr3_aa: ASSPRSSGSKIGSGANVLT
v_call: TRBV18

cdr3_aa: ATRPGGASYEQY
v_call: TRBV15

cdr3_aa: ASSLSQLAKNIQY
v_call: TRBV14

cdr3_aa: ASQAASTDTQY
v_call: TRBV2

cdr3_aa: ASSQVGGIGQNEQF
v_call: TRBV4-2

cdr3_aa: AWINKAGGKDGELF
v_call: TRBV30

cdr3_aa: ASSIVKGIAGNTIY
v_call: TRBV19

cdr3_aa: ASSRTSGSSDTQY
v_call: TRBV4-1

cdr3_aa: ASSLGRGWSTGELF
v_call: TRBV11-3

cdr3_aa: ASNRVDSNQPQH
v_call: TRBV23-1

cdr3_aa: ASSLAQYEQY
v_call: TRBV7-2

cdr3_aa: ASSQVGGTNQPQH
v_call: TRBV4-1

cdr3_aa: ASSPNGHTIY
v_call: TRBV5-4

cdr3_aa: AVPRRTGITDTQY
v_call: TRBV5-1

cdr3_aa: ASSPPMTSPTDTQY
v_call: TRBV18

cdr3_aa: ASSKLAGGTDTQY
v_call: TRBV6-5

cdr3_aa: ASRRTGGTGELF
v_call: TRBV28

cdr3_aa: ASSVTGTGAGNTIY
v_call: TRBV6-1

cdr3_aa: ASSPHRLAGVEEQF
v_call: TRBV27

cdr3_aa: ASSLGTGTFYAQY
v_call: TRBV7-2

cdr3_aa: ASSVSPPLAGFTDTQY
v_call: TRBV9

cdr3_aa: ATSRDGLAGVGTGELF
v_call: TRBV15

cdr3_aa: ASSRQGFMDEQY
v_call: TRBV25-1

cdr3_aa: ASSYMASGGELF
v_call: TRBV6-2/TRBV6-3

cdr3_aa: ASSSPIFGETQY
v_call: TRBV5-6

cdr3_aa: ASSIDGSEYNEQF
v_call: TRBV19

cdr3_aa: ASSLGPRLAFLEQF
v_call: TRBV7-2

cdr3_aa: ASSVYWRSDYEQC
v_call: TRBV9

cdr3_aa: ASPLVRTSGDTDTQY
v_call: TRBV3-1/TRBV3-2

cdr3_aa: ASSPLGNGGRSYEQY
v_call: TRBV4-2

cdr3_aa: ASSLIDRDNEQF
v_call: TRBV5-6

cdr3_aa: ASSLGGGGQGNYGYT
v_call: TRBV28

cdr3_aa: ASSSQSRQSYGYT
v_call: TRBV7-9

cdr3_aa: ASSQGSGANVLT
v_call: TRBV18

cdr3_aa: ASSYARETQY
v_call: TRBV6-6

cdr3_aa: ASSLPSGTETQY
v_call: TRBV7-8

cdr3_aa: ASSSSVENEKLF
v_call: TRBV28

cdr3_aa: ASSLGMGETEAF
v_call: TRBV5-4

cdr3_aa: ASSQGPSDRYEQY
v_call: TRBV3-1/TRBV3-2

cdr3_aa: ASSTGGTGTETQY
v_call: TRBV18

cdr3_aa: ATSRVAGDNEQF
v_call: TRBV15

cdr3_aa: ASNVLAGESGELF
v_call: TRBV19

cdr3_aa: ASSLEGLATETQY
v_call: TRBV5-4